This entry concerns a single T cell receptor beta chain. Its antigen specificity is not known. The record has no base qualities; no much larger clone is one base away. The CDR3 covers 16 residues, taking in both the cysteine and the phenylalanine. Of all the DNA, just the CDR3 is kept, 48 bases in frame from base 1. V lost 2 bases and J lost 5 bases, and the count of bases not matched to a germline gene is 7. The germline V gene provides CDR1 SGHTA and CDR2 FQGNSA. This specimen belongs to a study of cytomegalovirus exposure and HLA in healthy donors (dated by TCRdb to 2017 to 2019). With respect to the entire study: An earlier analysis of several hundred of the donors reported more than 250 Gb of sequence data and around 120 million unique TCR beta sequences from about 180 million T cells. An early release that covered 500 to 800 HLA-typed donors contained around 300 gigabases of sequencing data and 85 million to 100 million unique TCR sequences. Among the roughly 370 genotyped donors, about 83% belonged to the genetic ancestry cluster associated with self-reported Caucasian donors. The aim of the study was to test whether cataloging public T cell receptors could identify signatures of past pathogen exposure. The T cell repertoires of under 750 subjects were profiled by immunosequencing and related to cytomegalovirus serostatus. Besides the first cohort of around 670 subjects, a separate validation cohort made up of some 110 different subjects was used. To predict cytomegalovirus infection status, the study combined high-throughput TCR immunosequencing, statistical association of individual TCRs with disease status, and machine learning. To study patterns of TCR occurrence, a later analysis re-analyzed previously published TCR beta repertoires from more than 550 donors and added high-resolution HLA genotyping. In the later analysis, no new phenotypic data were used to find candidate immune exposures; instead, reliance was placed on TCR beta sequences and their occurrence across donors. In an earlier analysis of over 550 of the donors, high-throughput TCR beta sequencing was used to judge whether each TCR beta V gene segment behaved as functional or pseudogenic. Donor age, sex, ethnicity and CMV serostatus were compiled together with the repertoire data. Genome-wide SNP genotypes for about 55% of the roughly 670 donors were used in a later genetic analysis, which treated that subset as a discovery cohort. All discovery cohort repertoires had been generated on a single sequencing platform. HLA typing covered class I and class II loci at four-digit resolution. Typing coverage varied by locus: roughly 629-640 donors for A, B, C, DRB1 and DQB1; some 520 for DQA1; more than 600 for DPA1; around 450 for DPB1. Four to six DR-DQ haplotypes were handled as single units for association and clustering, since linkage in the cohort was strong. On average, 235,054 unique TCR beta nucleotide sequences were sequenced per donor among fewer than 500 genotyped donors of the cohort, with about 19% of those sequences being non-productive.

Results the study describes overall, beyond this receptor: V-gene and J-gene trimming of TCR beta chains was associated with a missense DCLRE1C variant in a later genetic analysis, and the association was replicated in an independent cohort. Because counts were too low, roughly 16 rarely observed V segments, including chromosome 9 orphons, were left out of the earlier analysis of a few hundred of the donors. The authors suggested that the approach could potentially be generalized to other disease states and immunological phenotypes. In a later analysis, the rate of TCR association differed among HLA loci, with DRB1 alleles having the most associated TCRs and HLA-C alleles having the fewest. In an earlier analysis of approximately 590 of the donors, most TCR beta V segments were observed in productive rearrangements about 87% or about 30% of the time, broadly matching IMGT annotations. Because HLA typing was unavailable for some donors at each locus, only the typed subset was used in association tests. Immune exposure information for the cohort was limited to CMV serostatus. According to a later analysis, most CMV-associated TCR beta chains appeared to be HLA-restricted, and the HLA associations seemed to be driven largely by CMV exposure. The classifier was reported to diagnose cytomegalovirus status with high specificity and sensitivity in both the original and validation cohorts. Linkage disequilibrium might explain the correlated functional status among segregating V segments, but an unknown experimental factor could not be ruled out. A cluster of highly shared sequence variants was judged likely to be a technical artifact of the sequencing pipeline. Across donors, most TCR sequences were observed very rarely, whereas some public TCRs were present in many individuals. Specific HLA alleles were associated with 16,951 TCR beta sequences at a false discovery rate of 0.05 in a later analysis. According to a later genetic analysis, donors in an Asian-associated ancestry cluster had fewer N-insertions in productive TCRs than the approximately 700-donor mean. This cohort had only TCR beta chains sequenced, and the lack of alpha or paired-chain data limited which features could be detected. Strong co-occurrence of HLA alleles, especially DR and DQ, made assigning TCR associations to individual alleles difficult. In a later analysis, HLA-associated TCR beta chains showed more clonal expansion and lower generation probabilities than non-associated chains that were equally common. A few of the identified cytomegalovirus-associated TCR beta chains were confirmed in vitro to be specific for cytomegalovirus antigens. A later analysis reported that several top co-occurrence clusters appeared linked to parvovirus B19, influenza, CMV and Epstein-Barr virus. Because the 87-base-pair reads could not distinguish some IMGT-functional V segments, including TRBV6-2 and TRBV6-3, those segments were excluded. A total of around 150 TCR beta chains were listed by the study as associated with cytomegalovirus. Roughly uniform sequencing depth across donors was assumed in presence/absence analyses, although this assumption may not hold. A further reported finding was that TCR beta sequences accurately predicted the HLA-A and HLA-B alleles for most subjects in the first cohort.

In total, approximately 690 healthy bone marrow donors made up the cohort. At the time of sampling, all cohort members were nominally healthy, though unrecorded immune exposures were likely present. The donor tested CMV seropositive and was one of the 289 seropositive cohort members. A peripheral blood sample was provided by each donor, and peripheral blood mononuclear cells were used for TCR beta sequencing. Genomic DNA was extracted from the blood cell samples with the Qiagen DNeasy Blood Extraction Kit. To prepare the library, the immunoSEQ multiplex PCR assay was applied. For the multiplex PCR, a mixture combining 60 forward primers for TCR Vbeta segments and 13 reverse primers for TCR Jbeta segments was used. The CDR3 region of rearranged TCR beta genes was amplified from genomic DNA by a multiplex PCR assay. The amplified TCR beta libraries were sequenced on the Illumina HiSeq System as 87-base-pair reads. The original pipeline was this. A later analysis counted about 80 million unique TCR beta chains across the 600 to 850 repertoires, and around 12 million of these chains were shared by at least two donors. To remove PCR and sequencing errors, raw reads were error-corrected and collapsed into unique sequences using a nearest-neighbor algorithm that merged closely related sequences. To assign V, D and J gene segments, CDR3 sequences were aligned to IMGT reference sequences. Each retained sequence needed at least a six-nucleotide match to both a V gene segment and a J gene segment. A rearrangement counted as productive if the CDR3 had no stop codons and remained in frame with V and J, and every other rearrangement counted as non-productive. CDR3 was defined by IMGT convention, running from the second conserved V-encoded cysteine to the conserved J-encoded phenylalanine. In an earlier analysis of 550 to 650 of the donors, sequences lacking an unambiguous match to a single V gene segment were excluded. An earlier analysis of just under 600 of the donors called V segments functional above 56.7% productive rearrangements and segregating when the between-donor standard deviation exceeded 5%. To diagnose cytomegalovirus status from the catalog of TCR beta chain sequences, a statistical classification framework was built. In a later analysis, TCR nucleotide sequences were compared against IMGT/GENE-DB human TR gene sequences so that V and J genes could be assigned. A later analysis assigned CDR3 sequences and most-parsimonious VDJ recombination scenarios with the TCRdist pipeline. A later analysis defined each TCR beta chain by its CDR3 amino acid sequence plus V-gene family, and excluded reads lacking a unique V-gene family. To address suspected cross-contamination and a sequencing artifact, a later analysis removed a few hundred highly shared, low-generation-probability nucleotide sequences. A later analysis calculated a clonal expansion index for each public chain from normalized within-repertoire ranks of inferred template counts. In a later analysis, generation probabilities were computed using a VDJ recombination model fitted to out-of-frame rearrangements, and the results were checked against IGoR. In a later analysis, TCR-TCR, TCR-HLA and TCR-CMV co-occurrence was scored with hypergeometric tests, and a repertoire-size bias correction was applied to TCR pairs. To estimate false discovery rates, a later analysis permuted the HLA or CMV assignments 20 times. In a later analysis, co-occurring TCRs were grouped with DBSCAN, and TCRdist sequence similarity was added when clustering was performed within HLA-allele-positive subsets. Repertoires with fewer than 30,000 or more than 120,000 public chains, plus five repertoires with anomalous nucleotide sharing, were excluded from co-occurrence clustering. TCRdb limited this immuneACCESS table to in-frame rearrangements with V and J called. A share of clones is missing; checked studies link under half to unresolved V genes, and the rest is unexplained. V and J calls and clone size are as listed in that table; D and trimming were resolved from the DNA. This sample comprises some 150,000 clones, approximately 80% of them detected only once. The top ten constitute roughly 4% of the sample.

The chain uses TRBV7-2 and TRBJ2-3, with 10 middle bases fitting TRBD2. The clonotype originates from a woman aged 40 to 50 in good health and CMV-seropositive. Sequencing input: PBMCs. The CDR3 amino acid sequence is: CASSLSSGGAGDTQYF. The nucleotide sequence is given as TGTGCCAGCAGCTTAAGCAGCGGGGGGGCCGGAGATACGCAGTATTTT.